Listed here are 20 T cell receptor beta chains from one sample, sequenced in a study of identical twins. One entry per CDR3 protein, called by TCRdb with MiXCR from the 5' RACE reads. The data show 200,000 to 250,000 distinct CDR3 sequences, 7.5% seen once. A further study also used this sample, focusing on yellow fever vaccine responses in identical twins.

The sequencing sample was made of CD8+ T cells sorted from blood. These receptors were collected from a young woman in good health.

This clonotype has ten or more counts. The rearrangement links TRBV7-3 to TRBJ2-7; 7 bases agree with TRBD2. The V gene's germline CDR1 is SGHTA and CDR2 FQGTGA. The V and J ends lost 1 base and 5 bases, in that order; junction bases with no gene match: 2. The CDR3 consists of 13 residues. The CDR3 spells CASSLSGSHEQYF. In nucleotides, the CDR3 is TGTGCCAGCAGCTTAAGCGGGAGTCACGAGCAGTACTTC.

The table lists this clonotype with many counts. The chain uses TRBV12-3 or TRBV12-4 and TRBJ2-7; TRBD2 matches at 8 bases. The CDR3 has 14 amino acids. The V and J ends lost 2 bases and 4 bases, in that order; junction bases with no gene match: 4. The CDR3 bases are TGTGCCAGCAGTTTAAGCGGGAGTTTGTACGAGCAGTACTTC. Translation: CASSLSGSLYEQYF.

The sample holds many counts of this clonotype. The genes are TRBV28 and TRBJ2-7; D possibly corresponds to TRBD1 (5 bases). The CDR3 has 14 amino acids. Trimming stripped 5 bases from V and 6 bases from J, with 17 bases between. Germline-derived CDR1 and CDR2 are MDHEN and SYDVKM. The CDR3 reads CASSSESGSREQYF. DNA of the CDR3: TGTGCCAGCAGTAGCGAGTCAGGGTCTCGCGAGCAGTACTTC.

The table lists this clonotype with many counts. The J gene is TRBJ1-1, the V gene TRBV12-3 or TRBV12-4; possible D gene TRBD1, 6 bases. Trimming removed 6 bases at V and 5 bases at J, with 13 bases between. The CDR3 is made up of 13 amino acids. The CDR3 DNA is TGTGCCAGCAGCCCTGGAGGGGGGACTGAAGCTTTCTTT. This encodes CASSPGGGTEAFF.

This clonotype was picked up many times. V is TRBV10-3 and J is TRBJ2-6; 7 nucleotides match TRBD1. The V and J ends lost 5 bases and 0 bases, in that order; junction bases with no gene match: 13. CDR3 length equals 19 residues. CDR1 and CDR2 from the germline V gene are ENHRY and SYGVKD. The CDR3 DNA reads as TGTGCCATCAGTCCGGAAAACCTTGACAGGGTCTCTGGGGCCAACGTCCTGACTTTC. Translating gives CAISPENLDRVSGANVLTF.

The chain recombines TRBV4-2 with TRBJ1-4, with D possibly being TRBD1 (5 bases). This CDR3 region has 15 residues. V shed 2 bases and J shed 7 bases, with 14 bases lying between them. CDR1 is LGHNA, CDR2 YNFKEQ, per germline. As DNA, the CDR3 is TGTGCCAGCAGCCAAATCGGACGAAGGGGTGAAAAACTGTTTTTT. This codes for CASSQIGRRGEKLFF.

The chain uses TRBV7-9 and TRBJ1-2; D possibly corresponds to TRBD1 (5 bases). Germline CDR1 is SEHNR and CDR2 is FQNEAQ (reference sequence). This CDR3 is built from 16 residues. V was clipped by 5 bases and J by 3 bases, with 19 bases between them. CDR3 sequence reads: CASSPGRDSVDYGYTF. In DNA form, the CDR3 reads TGTGCCAGCAGCCCTGGCCGGGACTCCGTGGACTATGGCTACACCTTC.

This clonotype occurred a few times. CDR3 amino acids: CASSRGQGAYEQYF. DNA of the CDR3: TGTGCCAGCAGCCGGGGACAGGGGGCCTACGAGCAGTACTTC. The chain recombines TRBV5-6 with TRBJ2-7; 11 bases fit TRBD1. The CDR3 is 14 residues long. Germline CDR1 and CDR2: SGHDT and YYEEEE. Trimming removed 4 bases from V and 2 bases from J; junction bases left unmatched: 2.

This clonotype showed up just a few times. The chain is built from TRBV7-8 and TRBJ2-7, with 11 bases lining up with TRBD1. CDR3 length equals 14 residues. V dropped 0 bases and J dropped 6; count of bases not matched to a gene: 1. CDR1 SGHVS and CDR2 FQNEAQ come from the germline V gene. The CDR3 bases are TGTGCCAGCAGCTTAGCCGGGACAGGGGGCGAGCAGTACTTC. It specifies CASSLAGTGGEQYF. The variable domain in full, with the rest retrieved from reference TRBV7-8 and TRBJ2-7, is GAGVSQSPRYKVAKRGQDVALRCDPISGHVSLFWYQQALGQGPEFLTYFQNEAQLDKSGLPSDRFFAERPEGSVSTLKIQRTQQEDSAVYLCASSLAGTGGEQYFGPGTRLTVT.

This rearrangement joins TRBV6-1 to TRBJ2-7, with TRBD1 identical over 7 bases. Germline V gene lookup returns CDR1 MNHNS and CDR2 SASEGT. The CDR3 extends over 14 amino acids. V gave up 8 bases and J gave up 0 bases; unmatched junction bases: 7. CDR3 in amino acids: CASGATGSSYEQYV. The CDR3 DNA reads as TGTGCCAGCGGGGCGACAGGGAGCTCCTACGAGCAGTACGTC.

This chain connects TRBV3-1 to TRBJ2-1, with D uncertain. The V gene's germline CDR1 is LGHDT and CDR2 YNNKEL (reference sequence). Between the trimmed V and J ends, which lost 1 base and 7 bases, there was a span of 11 bases. The CDR3 spans 14 residues. Here the CDR3 DNA reads TGTGCCAGCAGCCAAGTCCCGTCCTCGAATGAGCAGTTCTTC. This encodes CASSQVPSSNEQFF.

The chain combines TRBV6-1 with TRBJ2-1; 7 bases are a match to TRBD2. Losses at the gene ends were 10 bases for V and 0 bases for J; bases not matched to a gene: 3. The CDR3 runs to 13 residues. Germline V gene lookup returns CDR1 MNHNS and CDR2 SASEGT. This CDR3 reads CATLADSYNEQFF. CDR3 nucleotides: TGTGCCACCCTAGCGGACTCCTACAATGAGCAGTTCTTC.

This clonotype was seen only a few times. The gene calls are TRBV9 and TRBJ2-2; 8 bases agree with TRBD1. Germline CDR1 reads SGDLS; CDR2 reads YYNGEE. The ends lost 4 bases at V and 3 bases at J; junction bases unmatched: 17. The CDR3 contains 19 residues. The CDR3 is CASSPPQGALSKYTGELFF. CDR3 DNA sequence: TGTGCCAGCAGCCCACCCCAGGGGGCCCTTTCGAAATACACCGGGGAGCTGTTTTTT.

The chain couples TRBV4-2 to TRBJ1-1, with a weak D call TRBD1 (6 bases). The germline V and J ends were trimmed by 0 bases and 3 bases, with 17 bases remaining between them. The CDR3 covers 17 residues. CDR1 LGHNA and CDR2 YNFKEQ come from the germline V gene. The DNA of the CDR3 is TGTGCCAGCAGCCAAGATCCCGGGGGCCCGGGTGACACTGAAGCTTTCTTT. This sequence encodes CASSQDPGGPGDTEAFF.

This clonotype was observed many times. This sequence joins TRBV10-3 and TRBJ2-1; D is ambiguous. Germline V lookup: CDR1 ENHRY, CDR2 SYGVKD. CDR3 length: 17 residues. Trimming left V 2 bases short and J 0 bases short, with 14 bases between. CDR3: CAISESIERSSYNEQFF. The CDR3 region has the DNA TGTGCCATCAGTGAGAGTATCGAGCGAAGCTCCTACAATGAGCAGTTCTTC.

This clonotype was counted ten times or more. This chain links TRBV4-1 with TRBJ1-3, with 7 nucleotides matching TRBD1. In germline, CDR1 is MGHRA, CDR2 YSYEKL. The V and J ends lost 2 bases and 0 bases, in that order; junction bases with no gene match: 1. This CDR3 is built from 15 residues. DNA for the CDR3: TGCGCCAGCAGCCAAAGACAGGGCTCTGGAAACACCATATATTTT. This translates into CASSQRQGSGNTIYF.

This clonotype came up many times. The chain has TRBV25-1 and TRBJ2-5, with D possibly matching TRBD1 (5 bases). With 2 bases removed from V and 2 bases from J, the gap between germline ends came to 18 bases. The CDR3 extends over 17 amino acids. The germline CDR1 and CDR2 sequences are MGHDK and SYGVNS. The CDR3 here is CASSEPVGWGTQETQYF. For the CDR3, the DNA is TGTGCCAGCAGTGAACCGGTGGGTTGGGGCACTCAAGAGACCCAGTACTTC.

The chain has TRBV12-3 or TRBV12-4 and TRBJ1-1, with 7 bases fitting TRBD1. This CDR3 has 15 amino acids. Trimming removed 6 bases from V and 4 bases from J; junction bases left unmatched: 11. The CDR3 region is CASSTRQGFGTEAFF. CDR3 DNA sequence: TGTGCCAGCAGCACCCGACAGGGTTTCGGCACTGAAGCTTTCTTT.

This clonotype has a count of ten or more. The V and J genes are TRBV12-3 or TRBV12-4 and TRBJ2-7, with D possibly TRBD1 on 5 matching bases. Trimming took 2 bases from V and 2 from J, leaving 7 bases between them. This CDR3 has 13 amino acids. The CDR3 nucleotides are TGTGCCAGCAGTTTAAAGGGGACCTACGAGCAGTACGTC. It translates to CASSLKGTYEQYV.

At least ten counts were recorded for this clonotype. This sequence joins TRBV29-1 and TRBJ2-2, with 7 bases lining up with TRBD2. Germline V CDR1 and CDR2: SQVTM, ANQGSEA. V shed 0 bases, J shed 6 bases, and the junction held 4 bases outside the gene matches. The CDR3 has 14 residues. The CDR3 spells CSVEEREGPGELFF. The CDR3 DNA reads as TGCAGCGTTGAAGAAAGGGAGGGCCCCGGGGAGCTGTTTTTT.